This entry describes one T cell receptor (beta chain). Its target is unknown. The data are from a study of cytomegalovirus exposure and HLA in healthy donors. About the research overall: Around 78 million unique TCR sequences came from HLA-typed donors in an early release.

Study-level results: A later analysis showed that HLA-associated TCR beta chains had undergone more clonal expansion than equally common others. Analyzed later, association rates of TCRs varied across HLA loci, with DRB1 most and HLA-C fewest.

Primers: 60 Vbeta forward and 13 Jbeta reverse. Per the original data handling: Later reanalysis found approximately 76 million unique TCR beta chains, 9 million to 12 million of them shared. Libraries were prepared by immunoSEQ multiplex PCR; TCRdb keeps only in-frame clonotypes and omits some of them. Clone size and the V and J calls come from that table; the DNA yielded D and trimming. The repertoire includes around 99,000 clones, approximately 76% of them detected once, and 7.7% sits in the top ten. This receptor was identified in a woman aged 45-60 years in good health and CMV-seropositive. The sample taken for sequencing was PBMCs.

The CDR3 spells CASSPYRDTEAFF. The DNA for the CDR3 is TGTGCCAGCTCACCATACAGAGACACTGAAGCTTTCTTT. The J gene is TRBJ1-1, the V gene TRBV18, with D hard to call. The germline CDR1 and CDR2 sequences are KGHSH and LQKENI. The CDR3 is 13 amino acids. V was shortened by 2 bases and J by 3 bases, with 7 bases between the two germline ends.